The text below deals with one T cell receptor (beta chain). This entry comes from a study of blood T cell repertoires in COVID-19. As for the study in general: Collection of acute and convalescent COVID-19 samples took place in the United States, Italy and Spain. PBMCs, B-cell-depleted T cells, or T cells provided the cDNA or gDNA that made up the material.

Method: immunoSEQ multiplex PCR; TCRdb's copy keeps in-frame clones and lacks some. Here the sample spans 250,000 to 300,000 clones, approximately 86% being singletons. Enrolled during active infection, Seattle patients were then followed longitudinally. Trimming removed 6 bases from V and 10 bases from J, with 16 bases in between. CDR3 size: 14 residues. Germline lookup yields CDR1 MDHEN and CDR2 SYDVKM. Material: peripheral blood. The gene calls are TRBV28 and TRBJ1-6, with a tentative D call TRBD1 (6 bases). The clonotype comes from a woman between 65 and 79 years old with COVID-19, enrolled during active disease. The CDR3 DNA reads as TGTGCCAGCAGCCTCGGGACAAGGGTATCACCCCTCCACTTT. Its translation: CASSLGTRVSPLHF. The full variable domain, in which reference TRBV28 and TRBJ1-6 provide the parts outside the CDR3, is DVKVTQSSRYLVKRTGEKVFLECVQDMDHENMFWYRQDPGLGLRLIYFSYDVKMKEKGDIPEGYSVSREKKERFSLILESASTNQTSMYLCASSLGTRVSPLHFGNGTRLTVT.